The 29 T cell receptor beta chains presented below share a single source sample, sequenced in a study of T cells in Graves' hyperthyroidism and ophthalmopathy. Researchers took RNA transcripts and amplified the TCR beta CDR3 regions from them. The study used the HTBI primer set for a first-round RT-PCR of the TCR CDR3. Each CDR3 protein gets one entry after TCRdb re-called the multiplex PCR reads with MiXCR. Counted here are fewer than 800,000 distinct CDR3 sequences, roughly 17% occurring once; the ten biggest clones make up about 8.4%. Sequencing used blood. These receptors came from a man aged 18 to 35 with Graves' hyperthyroidism.

This sequence joins TRBV6-1 and TRBJ2-5; TRBD1 aligns across 9 bases. Germline lookup yields CDR1 MNHNS and CDR2 SASEGT. Germline trimming cut 7 bases from V and 5 bases from J; bases unmatched to any gene: 11. The CDR3 covers 15 residues. This CDR3 reads CASMAWDRVGETQYF. The CDR3 coding sequence is TGTGCCAGCATGGCCTGGGACAGGGTAGGGGAGACCCAGTACTTC.

The chain recombines TRBV29-1 with TRBJ2-7, with 11 positions matching TRBD2. The ends lost 5 bases at V and 4 bases at J; junction bases unmatched: 4. Germline V CDR1 and CDR2: SQVTM, ANQGSEA. The CDR3 totals 13 residues. The chain's CDR3 is CSVLTSGTYEQYF. The CDR3 DNA reads as TGCAGCGTTTTGACTAGCGGGACTTACGAGCAGTACTTC.

This chain links TRBV7-2 with TRBJ1-4; D is unclear. Deletions cut 5 bases from V and 8 bases from J, with 27 bases between. The CDR3 consists of 18 residues. CDR1 is SGHTA, CDR2 FQGNSA, per germline. The CDR3 is CASSDDPRAVRREEKLFF. The DNA for the CDR3 is TGTGCCAGCAGCGACGATCCCCGTGCAGTCCGGCGGGAGGAAAAACTGTTTTTT.

In its sample, this clonotype was seen many times. The chain recombines TRBV28 with TRBJ2-5; D not resolved. Germline V gene data show CDR1 as MDHEN and CDR2 as SYDVKM. V was trimmed by 11 bases and J by 5 bases, leaving 12 bases between them. This CDR3 is 11 amino acids long. CDR3: CALTRMETQYF. The CDR3 DNA is TGTGCCCTAACGCGGATGGAGACCCAGTACTTC. The full variable domain, with the rest looked up from reference TRBV28 and TRBJ2-5, is DVKVTQSSRYLVKRTGEKVFLECVQDMDHENMFWYRQDPGLGLRLIYFSYDVKMKEKGDIPEGYSVSREKKERFSLILESASTNQTSMYLCALTRMETQYFGPGTRLLVL.

This clonotype was recorded at least ten times. The chain is built from TRBV3-1 and TRBJ2-7; no clear D. The CDR3 loop spans 15 amino acids. V lost 0 bases to trimming and J lost 5 bases, with 14 bases between them. Germline-derived CDR1 and CDR2 are LGHDT and YNNKEL (reference sequence). CDR3 nucleotides: TGTGCCAGCAGCCAAGATAGGAACTCCGCGGACGAGCAGTACTTC. This translates into CASSQDRNSADEQYF.

There are many counts of this clonotype. The chain has TRBV12-3 or TRBV12-4 and TRBJ2-2, with no clear D. Trimming shortened V by 7 bases and J by 0 bases, and 9 bases separated the two germline ends. The CDR3 extends over 14 amino acids. CDR3: CASKVRANTGELFF. The CDR3 DNA follows: TGTGCCAGCAAGGTCCGGGCGAACACCGGGGAGCTGTTTTTT.

The chain is built from TRBV24-1 and TRBJ2-3; 8 bases align to TRBD1. Trimming at V came to 4 bases and at J to 0 bases, leaving 5 bases not matched to a gene. Germline loops: CDR1 KGHDR, CDR2 SFDVKD. CDR3 length equals 16 residues. CDR3 loop: CATSDPTGESTDTQYF. DNA of the CDR3: TGTGCCACCAGTGACCCGACAGGGGAAAGCACAGATACGCAGTATTTT.

The chain carries TRBV6-2 or TRBV6-3 and TRBJ2-7; D is possibly TRBD2 (5 bases). The germline CDR1 and CDR2 sequences are MNHEY and SVGEGT. The CDR3 has 15 amino acids. Deletions cut 6 bases from V and 8 bases from J, with 23 bases between. CDR3 in amino acids: CASSPRVYAEEQQYF. CDR3 nucleotides: TGTGCCAGCAGCCCCCGGGTCTACGCGGAGGAGCAGCAGTACTTC.

This clonotype occurred many times. The rearrangement links TRBV28 to TRBJ2-7; D remains ambiguous. Trimming pared 8 bases from V and 0 bases from J, leaving 11 bases between. Germline assignment: CDR1 MDHEN and CDR2 SYDVKM. The length of the CDR3 is 13 residues. The CDR3 loop is CASSPRSSYEQYF. DNA for the CDR3: TGTGCCAGCTCACCACGAAGCTCCTACGAGCAGTACTTC.

This clonotype was seen more than once but under ten times. J is TRBJ2-3 and V is TRBV11-2; D ambiguous. This CDR3 is 14 amino acids long. CDR1 SGHAT and CDR2 FQNNGV come from the germline V gene. The V end lost 0 bases, the J end lost 3 bases, and 7 bases lay between the germline ends. This CDR3 reads CASSLETATDTQYF. Written as DNA, the CDR3 is TGTGCCAGCAGCTTAGAAACGGCTACAGATACGCAGTATTTT.

This clonotype was found many times. The CDR3: CASSLGADLAVDEQFF. Written as DNA, the CDR3 is TGTGCCAGCAGCTTAGGGGCCGACCTAGCTGTCGATGAGCAGTTCTTC. The chain couples TRBV11-2 to TRBJ2-1; TRBD2 might be the D (5 bases). Germline-derived CDR1 and CDR2 are SGHAT and FQNNGV. V lost 1 base and J 8 bases, leaving 18 bases between the germline ends. There are 16 residues in the CDR3.

This clonotype was counted ten times or more. This chain uses TRBV20-1 with TRBJ2-5; 11 nucleotides agree with TRBD1. The germline gives CDR1 DFQATT, CDR2 SNEGSKA (reference sequence). The V segment lost 7 bases and the J segment 2 bases; nucleotides outside the gene matches: 3. This CDR3 is built from 13 residues. The DNA for the CDR3 is TGCAGTGTGGGGACAGGGGGGCAAGAGACCCAGTACTTC. It codes for CSVGTGGQETQYF.

This sequence joins TRBV4-1 and TRBJ1-6, with D perhaps matching TRBD1 (5 bases). The CDR3 spans 14 residues. Per the germline V gene, CDR1 is MGHRA and CDR2 is YSYEKL. V lost 3 bases, J lost 7 bases, and 10 bases lay in between. The CDR3 nucleotides are TGCGCCAGCAGCCAGCAGGGCGGGAATTCACCCCTCCACTTT. It specifies CASSQQGGNSPLHF.

This clonotype was seen only a few times. This chain connects TRBV4-2 to TRBJ2-7; D is undetermined. Trimming removed 0 bases at V and 2 bases at J, with 8 bases between. CDR1 and CDR2 from the germline V gene are LGHNA and YNFKEQ. This CDR3 contains 14 residues. Here the CDR3 reads CASSQDGRTYEQYF. DNA for the CDR3: TGTGCCAGCAGCCAAGATGGACGAACCTACGAGCAGTACTTC.

The chain has TRBV15 and TRBJ1-2; D call uncertain. V was trimmed by 1 base and J by 4 bases, leaving 16 bases between them. The CDR3 totals 16 residues. The germline V gene has CDR1 LNHNV and CDR2 YYDKDF (reference sequence). The CDR3 protein is CATSRVAGRRIYGYTF. DNA of the CDR3: TGTGCCACCAGCAGAGTGGCCGGCCGCCGCATCTATGGCTACACCTTC.

The CDR3 nucleotides are TGTGCCAGCAGCTTAATTAGGGATTTGGGCGAGCAGTACTTC. Amino acid sequence: CASSLIRDLGEQYF. This chain connects TRBV11-2 to TRBJ2-7; D remains ambiguous. CDR1 is SGHAT, CDR2 FQNNGV, per germline. V was cut by 2 bases and J by 6 bases, with 14 bases left in between. The length of the CDR3 is 14 residues.

The sample holds a few counts of this clonotype. The V gene is TRBV2, the J gene TRBJ1-2; D is uncertain. Trimming took 6 bases from V and 0 from J, leaving 14 bases between them. This CDR3 comprises 15 residues. Germline-derived CDR1 and CDR2 are SNHLY and FYNNEI. In DNA form, the CDR3 reads TGTGCCAGCAGCCTCTTACACAAGTCTAACTATGGCTACACCTTC. Its translation is CASSLLHKSNYGYTF. Full variable domain (outside the CDR3, taken from reference TRBV2 and TRBJ1-2): EPEVTQTPSHQVTQMGQEVILRCVPISNHLYFYWYRQILGQKVEFLVSFYNNEISEKSEIFDDQFSVERPDGSNFTLKIRSTKLEDSAMYFCASSLLHKSNYGYTFGSGTRLTVV.

The chain uses TRBV5-1 and TRBJ1-2; D perhaps matches TRBD1 (6 bases). Trimming shortened V by 2 bases and J by 2 bases, and 13 bases separated the two germline ends. CDR1 is SGHRS and CDR2 is YFSETQ in the germline V gene. The CDR3 is made up of 15 amino acids. The CDR3 protein is CASSFSTGTNYGYTF. CDR3 nucleotides: TGCGCCAGCAGCTTTAGTACAGGGACAAACTATGGCTACACCTTC.

Points on this clonotype: The junction departs from the called germline gene at one end, perhaps through a read error. The CDR3 DNA follows: TGTGCCAGCAGCCTGACACCCAACTCTGGCTACACCTTC. This encodes CASSLTPNSGYTF. The chain couples TRBV14 to TRBJ1-2, with unresolved D. The length of the CDR3 is 13 residues. Looked up from germline, CDR1 is SGHDN and CDR2 is FVKESK.

This rearrangement joins TRBV20-1 to TRBJ1-1; 8 bases are shared with TRBD1. The CDR3 runs to 10 residues. Germline V gene lookup returns CDR1 DFQATT and CDR2 SNEGSKA (reference sequence). The CDR3 bases are TGCACCAACGGACAGGGAGAAGCTTTCTTT. This encodes CTNGQGEAFF.

This rearrangement joins TRBV2 to TRBJ1-4; 8 bases are a match to TRBD1. This CDR3 contains 14 residues. Germline CDR1 and CDR2: SNHLY and FYNNEI. J gave up 6 bases and V 6 bases, and 6 bases lay outside the gene matches. This CDR3 reads CASRPDRGDEKLFF. The CDR3 coding sequence is TGTGCCAGCAGGCCCGACAGGGGAGATGAAAAACTGTTTTTT.

Points on this clonotype: This may be a read error: a much more frequent sequence differs by one nucleotide. This chain links TRBV30 with TRBJ2-7, with D hard to call. The CDR3 runs to 12 residues. Germline assignment: CDR1 GTSNPN and CDR2 SVGIG (reference sequence). The CDR3 spells CTWSAASYEQYF. The DNA of the CDR3 is TGTACCTGGAGTGCGGCCAGCTACGAGCAGTACTTC.

The V call is TRBV9, the J call TRBJ2-1; 8 nucleotides agree with TRBD1. Trimming at V came to 3 bases and at J to 5 bases, leaving 7 bases not matched to a gene. In germline, CDR1 is SGDLS, CDR2 YYNGEE. The CDR3 has 15 residues. This CDR3 reads CASSERTGRNNEQFF. CDR3 nucleotide sequence: TGTGCCAGCAGCGAAAGGACAGGGCGAAACAATGAGCAGTTCTTC.

The rearrangement joins TRBV20-1 to TRBJ2-2; D call uncertain. V gave up 6 bases and J gave up 6 bases, with 8 bases separating them. The CDR3 is 11 amino acids. Germline CDR1 is DFQATT and CDR2 is SNEGSKA (reference sequence). The CDR3: CSAWGPGELFF. CDR3 coding DNA: TGCAGTGCATGGGGTCCCGGGGAGCTGTTTTTT.

The genes are TRBV3-1 and TRBJ1-6; D remains ambiguous. Germline assignment: CDR1 LGHDT and CDR2 YNNKEL (reference sequence). This CDR3 region has 14 residues. V was trimmed by 1 base and J by 7 bases, leaving 8 bases between them. This chain's CDR3 is CASSQVGWNSPLHF. The DNA for the CDR3 is TGTGCCAGCAGCCAAGTAGGGTGGAATTCACCCCTCCACTTT.

The table lists this clonotype with many counts. This chain connects TRBV29-1 to TRBJ1-1; TRBD1 is a possible D gene (5 bases). This CDR3 comprises 17 residues. Trimming took off 5 bases at V and 4 bases at J, with 26 bases between the two ends. From germline, CDR1 is SQVTM and CDR2 ANQGSEA. The CDR3: CSVCGGGDSGLRTEAFF. The CDR3 region has the DNA TGCAGCGTTTGCGGTGGTGGGGACTCAGGCCTCCGCACTGAAGCTTTCTTT.

This chain uses TRBV5-6 with TRBJ1-4, with D uncertain. Germline CDR1 is SGHDT and CDR2 is YYEEEE. Trimming cost V 3 bases and J 3 bases, with 9 bases left between them. The CDR3 has 14 amino acids. CDR3 loop: CASSSWSPNEKLFF. Here the CDR3 DNA reads TGTGCCAGCAGCTCTTGGTCTCCTAATGAAAAACTGTTTTTT.

This clonotype was picked up many times. The V and J genes are TRBV3-1 and TRBJ2-1; 7 bases fit TRBD2. CDR3 length: 15 residues. The germline V gene has CDR1 LGHDT and CDR2 YNNKEL (reference sequence). V gave up 5 bases and J gave up 4 bases; unmatched junction bases: 8. CDR3 sequence (DNA): TGTGCCAGCAGCGCCGGAACTAGCGTGTACAATGAGCAGTTCTTC. It translates to CASSAGTSVYNEQFF.

There are many counts of this clonotype. The rearrangement uses TRBV6-1 and TRBJ2-3; the D gene is possibly TRBD1 (6 bases). Germline V gene sequence: CDR1 MNHNS, CDR2 SASEGT. V lost 0 bases to trimming and J lost 3 bases, with 22 bases between them. This CDR3 contains 19 residues. The chain's CDR3 is CASSEAGNRAHLWTDTQYF. CDR3 bases: TGTGCCAGCAGTGAAGCGGGGAACAGGGCACATTTGTGGACAGATACGCAGTATTTT.